The 28 T cell receptor beta chains below come from one sample, sequenced in a study of patients and donors after allogeneic stem cell transplantation. TCRdb called the RT-PCR reads again in MiXCR, with one record for every CDR3 protein. The sample consists of hundreds of thousands of distinct CDR3 sequences, 38% of them appearing once. Input material: blood, either unsorted or a sorted T cell fraction (not recorded which). The receptor source for this set is a human donor who was either an allogeneic HSCT recipient or a stem cell or donor lymphocyte infusion donor (not recorded which). It is not recorded whose cells these are; they may come from a transplant donor.

The V and J genes are TRBV5-1 and TRBJ1-3; 7 nucleotides line up with TRBD1. Germline V gives CDR1 SGHRS, CDR2 YFSETQ. The CDR3 totals 14 residues. V lost 4 bases and J lost 2; bases outside the gene matches: 3. The CDR3 DNA sequence: TGCGCCAGCAGCCACGGGACAGCTGGAAACACCATATATTTT. Translated: CASSHGTAGNTIYF. Full variable domain (rest looked up from reference TRBV5-1 and TRBJ1-3): KAGVTQTPRYLIKTRGQQVTLSCSPISGHRSVSWYQQTPGQGLQFLFEYFSETQRNKGNFPGRFSGRQFSNSRSEMNVSTLELGDSALYLCASSHGTAGNTIYFGEGSWLTVV.

The chain joins TRBV12-3 or TRBV12-4 to TRBJ2-2; D uncertain. The V end lost 5 bases, the J end lost 0 bases, and 7 bases lay between the germline ends. The length of the CDR3 is 14 residues. DNA for the CDR3: TGTGCCAGCAGTGGGTCTTCGAACACCGGGGAGCTGTTTTTT. Protein sequence: CASSGSSNTGELFF.

The chain joins TRBV30 to TRBJ1-2, with D maybe TRBD1 (6 bases). Between the trimmed V and J ends, which lost 2 bases and 3 bases, there was a span of 7 bases. The germline gives CDR1 GTSNPN, CDR2 SVGIG (reference sequence). The CDR3 has 12 residues. The chain's CDR3 is CAWSRGDYGYTF. The DNA for the CDR3 is TGTGCCTGGAGTAGGGGGGACTATGGCTACACCTTC.

This clonotype was counted between two and nine times. The chain joins TRBV5-1 to TRBJ2-1; 14 bases fit TRBD2. Germline V gives CDR1 SGHRS, CDR2 YFSETQ. V lost 0 bases and J lost 0; bases outside the gene matches: 5. CDR3 size: 19 residues. The chain's CDR3 is CASSLGGLAGGSSYNEQFF. CDR3 nucleotide sequence: TGCGCCAGCAGCTTGGGAGGACTAGCGGGGGGAAGCTCCTACAATGAGCAGTTCTTC.

The chain employs TRBV29-1 and TRBJ2-7; 7 bases are shared with TRBD1. This CDR3 spans 13 amino acids. In germline, CDR1 is SQVTM, CDR2 ANQGSEA. Trimming cost V 1 base and J 5 bases; bases outside gene matches: 5. CDR3 nucleotides: TGCAGCGTTGAAGGACAGGGCTTGAACGAGCAGTACTTC. This translates into CSVEGQGLNEQYF.

There are a few counts of this clonotype. The chain recombines TRBV4-1 with TRBJ2-5; no clear D. The germline V and J ends were trimmed by 0 bases and 2 bases, with 10 bases remaining between them. Germline values: CDR1 MGHRA, CDR2 YSYEKL. The CDR3 loop spans 15 amino acids. The chain's CDR3 is CASSQEDIFQETQYF. CDR3 DNA: TGCGCCAGCAGCCAAGAGGATATCTTTCAAGAGACCCAGTACTTC.

This clonotype was seen once. The V gene is TRBV4-1, the J gene TRBJ1-6; 7 positions match TRBD1. V was clipped by 1 base and J by 9 bases; unmatched bases: 12. Looked up from germline, CDR1 is MGHRA and CDR2 is YSYEKL. The CDR3 is made up of 17 amino acids. Here the CDR3 reads CASSQVRGGTEPSPLHF. As DNA, the CDR3 is TGCGCCAGCAGCCAAGTAAGAGGGGGGACAGAGCCTTCACCCCTCCACTTT.

The CDR3 spells CASSLGQGFSYF. CDR3 in DNA: TGTGCCAGCAGCTTGGGACAGGGGTTTTCGTACTTC. The J gene is TRBJ2-5, the V gene TRBV7-9; 10 bases agree with TRBD1. CDR1 and CDR2 from the germline V gene are SEHNR and FQNEAQ (reference sequence). CDR3 length equals 12 residues. V lost 3 bases and J lost 13; bases outside the gene matches: 5. Using reference TRBV7-9 and TRBJ2-5 for the parts outside the CDR3, the full variable domain is DTGVSQNPRHKITKRGQNVTFRCDPISEHNRLYWYRQTLGQGPEFLTYFQNEAQLEKSRLLSDRFSAERPKGSFSTLEIQRTEQGDSAMYLCASSLGQGFSYFGPGTRLLVL.

The J gene is TRBJ1-1, the V gene TRBV5-1, with 8 bases aligning to TRBD1. This CDR3 has 14 residues. Germline lookup yields CDR1 SGHRS and CDR2 YFSETQ. The V and J ends lost 3 bases and 5 bases, in that order; junction bases with no gene match: 6. CDR3 amino acids: CASSYGQGWTEAFF. DNA of the CDR3: TGCGCCAGCAGCTACGGACAGGGATGGACTGAAGCTTTCTTT.

The chain uses TRBV7-8 and TRBJ2-2; D perhaps matches TRBD1 (6 bases). CDR3 length equals 16 residues. CDR1 is SGHVS, CDR2 FQNEAQ, per germline. V was cut by 2 bases and J by 2 bases, with 12 bases left in between. The CDR3 reads CASSLLGHSNTGELFF. In DNA form, the CDR3 reads TGTGCCAGCAGCTTACTGGGACATAGTAACACCGGGGAGCTGTTTTTT. Full variable domain (rest looked up from reference TRBV7-8 and TRBJ2-2): GAGVSQSPRYKVAKRGQDVALRCDPISGHVSLFWYQQALGQGPEFLTYFQNEAQLDKSGLPSDRFFAERPEGSVSTLKIQRTQQEDSAVYLCASSLLGHSNTGELFFGEGSRLTVL.

This chain connects TRBV7-9 to TRBJ1-1; D is unresolved. The germline V gene has CDR1 SEHNR and CDR2 FQNEAQ (reference sequence). Trimming removed 1 base from V and 8 bases from J, with 8 bases in between. The CDR3 contains 12 residues. CDR3 amino acids: CASSLVPLEAFF. The CDR3, as DNA: TGTGCCAGCAGCTTAGTACCGCTCGAAGCTTTCTTT.

This rearrangement joins TRBV7-3 to TRBJ2-3, with D hard to call. This CDR3 comprises 13 residues. CDR1 and CDR2 from the germline V gene are SGHTA and FQGTGA. Trimming took 4 bases from V and 3 from J, leaving 8 bases between them. This CDR3 is CASSSTETDTQYF. Here the CDR3 DNA reads TGTGCCAGCAGCTCCACAGAAACAGATACGCAGTATTTT.

The chain is built from TRBV5-1 and TRBJ2-5; no definite D call. The CDR3 runs 15 residues. Deletions cut 0 bases from V and 0 bases from J, with 9 bases between. Germline values: CDR1 SGHRS, CDR2 YFSETQ. CDR3 DNA sequence: TGCGCCAGCAGCTTGGCCTGGTCAAACCAAGAGACCCAGTACTTC. Amino acids: CASSLAWSNQETQYF.

The chain has TRBV12-3 or TRBV12-4 and TRBJ2-7, with TRBD1 matching over 11 bases. This CDR3 has 15 amino acids. The V and J ends lost 4 bases and 1 base, in that order; junction bases with no gene match: 3. The CDR3 spells CASSSGQGASYEQYF. CDR3 bases: TGTGCCAGCAGTTCCGGACAGGGGGCTTCCTACGAGCAGTACTTC.

The chain joins TRBV5-6 to TRBJ1-2; 9 positions agree with TRBD1. Unmatched junction bases numbered 6, after V lost 5 bases and J lost 4 bases. Germline CDR1 is SGHDT and CDR2 is YYEEEE. The CDR3 is made up of 14 amino acids. This CDR3 reads CASSRQGVGYGYTF. The CDR3 DNA is TGTGCCAGCAGTCGACAGGGGGTAGGCTATGGCTACACCTTC.

The rearrangement links TRBV19 to TRBJ1-4, with 11 bases identical to TRBD1. The CDR3 runs to 14 residues. CDR1 is LNHDA, CDR2 SQIVND, per germline (reference sequence). The J segment lost 16 bases and the V segment lost 7 bases, leaving 14 bases of the junction unmatched. CDR3 in amino acids: CASTTSRDRGRQFF. The CDR3 nucleotides are TGTGCCAGTACTACGTCCCGGGACAGGGGGAGGCAGTTTTTT.

V and J are TRBV10-3 and TRBJ1-1; no definite D call. CDR1 is ENHRY, CDR2 SYGVKD, per germline. The V gene lost 0 bases and the J gene lost 1 base, with 9 bases spanning the gap. This CDR3 is 15 amino acids long. The CDR3 is CAISESGDWNTEAFF. The CDR3 DNA follows: TGTGCCATCAGTGAGTCGGGAGACTGGAACACTGAAGCTTTCTTT.

This clonotype was detected a few times. V and J are TRBV4-2 and TRBJ1-2, with D possibly TRBD1 on 5 matching bases. The CDR3 length is 13 residues. Between the trimmed V and J ends, which lost 1 base and 4 bases, there was a span of 7 bases. CDR1 LGHNA and CDR2 YNFKEQ come from the germline V gene. As DNA, the CDR3 is TGTGCCAGCAGCCAAGTGGACACCTATGGCTACACCTTC. It specifies CASSQVDTYGYTF.

The chain is built from TRBV21-1 and TRBJ2-7; TRBD2, the table's D call, was not compared with the DNA. TRBV21-1 is noted as a pseudogene. The CDR3 spans 14 residues. CDR3 sequence reads: CASSRGGPSYEQYF. The CDR3 DNA is TGTGCCAGCAGCAGGGGAGGGCCTTCCTACGAGCAGTACTTC.

The chain couples TRBV10-3 to TRBJ1-6; no firm D call. The germline V and J ends were trimmed by 4 bases and 4 bases, with 8 bases remaining between them. Germline lookup yields CDR1 ENHRY and CDR2 SYGVKD. The CDR3 is made up of 14 amino acids. This CDR3 is CAISGRAYNSPLHF. As DNA, the CDR3 is TGTGCCATCAGTGGTAGGGCGTATAATTCACCCCTCCACTTT.

This clonotype is a singleton in its sample. V is TRBV12-3 or TRBV12-4 and J is TRBJ2-2; D is unclear. Trimming cost V 5 bases and J 4 bases, with 17 bases left between them. The CDR3 has 16 residues. CDR3 nucleotides: TGTGCCAGCAGTCGCCTTCCGGACGGTTCCACCGGGGAGCTGTTTTTT. Residues: CASSRLPDGSTGELFF.

This clonotype was counted a few times. The rearrangement joins TRBV12-3 or TRBV12-4 to TRBJ2-1, with 10 bases identical to TRBD1. This CDR3 contains 15 residues. V lost 3 bases, J lost 2 bases, and 1 base stayed unmatched. CDR3 region: CASSLGQGPYNEQFF. CDR3 bases: TGTGCCAGCAGTTTGGGACAGGGGCCCTACAATGAGCAGTTCTTC.

Only a few counts were recorded for this clonotype. The V call is TRBV7-9, the J call TRBJ1-6; no clear D gene. CDR1 is SEHNR and CDR2 is FQNEAQ in the germline V gene (reference sequence). The CDR3 loop spans 12 amino acids. V lost 1 base and J 11 bases, leaving 6 bases between the germline ends. The CDR3 sequence: CASSLEGAPLHF. CDR3 in DNA: TGTGCCAGCAGCTTAGAGGGTGCACCCCTCCACTTT.

The rearrangement joins TRBV5-6 to TRBJ1-2; 7 nucleotides line up with TRBD1. Germline CDR1 SGHDT, CDR2 YYEEEE. The CDR3 spans 14 residues. Trimming at V came to 5 bases and at J to 2 bases, leaving 6 bases not matched to a gene. The CDR3 DNA is TGTGCCAGCAGACCCCAGACAGGGAACTATGGCTACACCTTC. Encoded protein: CASRPQTGNYGYTF.

This clonotype was seen only once. The rearrangement uses TRBV6-5 and TRBJ2-7; no firm D call. Germline CDR1 reads MNHEY; CDR2 reads SVGAGI. This CDR3 is built from 14 residues. V lost 0 bases and J 4 bases, leaving 10 bases between the germline ends. The DNA for the CDR3 is TGTGCCAGCAGTTACTCGGCAGCTAGTTACGAGCAGTACTTC. Its translation: CASSYSAASYEQYF.

V and J are TRBV5-1 and TRBJ2-7, with no clear D. Germline CDR1 and CDR2: SGHRS and YFSETQ. Trimming pared 4 bases from V and 1 base from J, leaving 9 bases between. CDR3 length equals 13 residues. The CDR3 region has the DNA TGCGCCAGCAGCCTACCCTCGTCCTACGAGCAGTACTTC. Its protein is CASSLPSSYEQYF.

The gene calls are TRBV10-3 and TRBJ2-7, with D possibly TRBD1 on 6 matching bases. The CDR3 has 13 residues. Germline CDR1 is ENHRY and CDR2 is SYGVKD. Trimming removed 8 bases at V and 3 bases at J, with 14 bases between. The CDR3 sequence is CAIGDMVNYEQYF. The DNA for the CDR3 is TGTGCCATCGGGGACATGGTAAACTACGAGCAGTACTTC.

In this sample, this clonotype turned up many times. The V and J genes are TRBV5-1 and TRBJ1-1; D gene uncertain. The CDR3 covers 13 residues. Trimming removed 4 bases at V and 1 base at J, with 8 bases between. Germline V gene sequence: CDR1 SGHRS, CDR2 YFSETQ. The CDR3 loop is CASSETRNTEAFF. The CDR3 region has the DNA TGCGCCAGCAGCGAAACTAGGAACACTGAAGCTTTCTTT.